This T cell receptor beta chain originates from a study of blood T cell repertoires in COVID-19. Study in general: PBMCs, B-cell-depleted T cells, or T cells were the source of the cDNA or gDNA that made up the material.

Germline assignment: CDR1 MNHEY and CDR2 SMNVEV (reference sequence). CDR3 length: 13 residues. Trimming stripped 2 bases from V and 2 bases from J, with 6 bases between. To note about this clone: The same CDR3 also results from other DNA sequences found in this sample.

Participants had their cohort set by participant-reported clinical history. Study processing details: Using reference gene primer amplification, nucleated cell counts were estimated. Profiled with immunoSEQ multiplex PCR; TCRdb holds only in-frame clones, not every one. The V and J calls and clone size come from that table; D and trimming were worked out from the DNA. The profile shows fewer than 350,000 clones, roughly 90% of them singletons. The receptor comes from a woman aged 18-29 years with acute COVID-19. Sequencing was done on a sample of PBMCs or T cells enriched from blood (not recorded which). This sequence joins TRBV27 and TRBJ1-2; TRBD1 is a possible D gene (6 bases). Written as DNA, the CDR3 is TGTGCCAGCAGTTTACAGGGGAACTATGGCTACACCTTC. It yields the protein CASSLQGNYGYTF.